This T cell receptor beta chain was observed in a study of identical twins' blood T cells. This CDR3 region has 12 residues. The germline V and J ends were trimmed by 7 bases and 12 bases, with 21 bases remaining between them. The germline V gene has CDR1 SQVTM and CDR2 ANQGSEA. TCRdb redid the calling of the 5' RACE reads with MiXCR, one entry per CDR3 protein. The sample has 300,000 to 450,000 distinct CDR3 sequences, roughly 31% seen once. The chain employs TRBV29-1 and TRBJ1-1; maybe TRBD1 (6 bases). Sequences were obtained from PBMCs. The origin of this receptor is a woman between 18 and 49 years old in good health. CDR3 region: CSAWNGGGASFF. CDR3 DNA sequence: TGCAGCGCTTGGAATGGGGGGGGCGCGTCTTTCTTT.